This TCR beta chain was identified during a study of cytotoxic CD8 clonotypes in ibrutinib-treated CLL. Study-wide context: Samples showed on average about 260,000 productive templates and 94,082 productive rearrangements. Broader study findings: The clonality rise at ibrutinib response reflected private clonotype expansion. At ibrutinib response, clonality increased, and at progression it declined back toward baseline.

Assay used: immunoSEQ multiplex PCR; TCRdb lists only in-frame clones, some missing. Of some 120,000 clones in the sample, around 84% were seen once. Trimming cost V 4 bases and J 5 bases; bases outside gene matches: 2. This CDR3 contains 13 residues. CDR1 and CDR2 from the germline V gene are SNHLY and FYNNEI. Remarks on this clone: Its antigen is unidentified.

This specimen consisted of PBMCs, obtained after 24 months of ibrutinib treatment. The J gene is TRBJ2-5, the V gene TRBV2, with 9 nucleotides matching TRBD1. This TCR came from a human donor with chronic lymphocytic leukemia. The CDR3 DNA reads as TGTGCCAGCAGTGGGGACAGGGTGGAGACCCAGTACTTC. This encodes CASSGDRVETQYF.